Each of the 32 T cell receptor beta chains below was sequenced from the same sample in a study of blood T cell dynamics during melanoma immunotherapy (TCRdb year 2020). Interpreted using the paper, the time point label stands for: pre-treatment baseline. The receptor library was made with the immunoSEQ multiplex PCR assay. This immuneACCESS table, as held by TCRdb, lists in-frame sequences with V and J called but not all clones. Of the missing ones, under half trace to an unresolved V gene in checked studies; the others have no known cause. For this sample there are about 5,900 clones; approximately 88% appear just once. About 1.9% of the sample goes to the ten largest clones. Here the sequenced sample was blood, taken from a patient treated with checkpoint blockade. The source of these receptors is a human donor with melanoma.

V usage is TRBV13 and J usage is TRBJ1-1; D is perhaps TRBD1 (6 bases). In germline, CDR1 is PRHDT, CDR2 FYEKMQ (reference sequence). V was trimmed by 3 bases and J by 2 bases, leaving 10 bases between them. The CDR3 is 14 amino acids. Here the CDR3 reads CASSFRGPNTEAFF. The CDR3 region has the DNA TGTGCCAGCAGCTTCAGGGGACCCAACACTGAAGCTTTCTTT.

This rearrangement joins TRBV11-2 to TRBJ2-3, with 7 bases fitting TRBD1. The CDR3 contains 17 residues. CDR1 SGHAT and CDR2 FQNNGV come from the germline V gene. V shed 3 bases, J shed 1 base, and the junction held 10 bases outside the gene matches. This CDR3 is CASSFAVDRAGTDTQYF. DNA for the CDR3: TGTGCCAGCAGCTTCGCTGTTGACAGGGCAGGCACAGATACGCAGTATTTT.

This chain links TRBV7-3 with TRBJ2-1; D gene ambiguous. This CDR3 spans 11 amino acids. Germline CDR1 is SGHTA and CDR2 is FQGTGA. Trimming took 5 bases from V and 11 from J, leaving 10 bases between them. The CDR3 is CASSPGGKQFF. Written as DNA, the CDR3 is TGTGCCAGCAGCCCCGGTGGGAAGCAGTTCTTC.

In DNA form, the CDR3 reads TGTGCCAGCAGCTTAGTGGCACAGGGGATCGTGAATGAGCAGTTCTTC. This sequence encodes CASSLVAQGIVNEQFF. The gene calls are TRBV13 and TRBJ2-1; TRBD1 matches 7 bases. V shed 1 base, J shed 7 bases, and the junction held 10 bases outside the gene matches. This CDR3 region has 16 residues. Germline V CDR1 and CDR2: PRHDT, FYEKMQ (reference sequence).

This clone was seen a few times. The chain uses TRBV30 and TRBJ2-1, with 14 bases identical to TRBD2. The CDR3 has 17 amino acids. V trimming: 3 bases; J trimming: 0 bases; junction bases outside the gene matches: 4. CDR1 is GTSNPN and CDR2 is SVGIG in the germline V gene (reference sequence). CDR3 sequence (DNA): TGTGCCTGGAGAAGACTAGCGGGGGGGAGCTCCTACAATGAGCAGTTCTTC. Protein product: CAWRRLAGGSSYNEQFF.

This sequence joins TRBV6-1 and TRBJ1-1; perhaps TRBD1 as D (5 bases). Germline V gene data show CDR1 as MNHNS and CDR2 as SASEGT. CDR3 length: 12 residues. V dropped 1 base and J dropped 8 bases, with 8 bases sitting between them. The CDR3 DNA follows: TGTGCCAGCAGTGAAGACAGGACGGAAGCTTTCTTT. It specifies CASSEDRTEAFF.

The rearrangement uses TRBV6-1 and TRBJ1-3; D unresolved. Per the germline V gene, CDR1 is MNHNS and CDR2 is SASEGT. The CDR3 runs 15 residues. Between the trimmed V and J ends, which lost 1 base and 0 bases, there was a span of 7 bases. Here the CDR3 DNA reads TGTGCCAGCAGTGAAGGGACTTACTCTGGAAACACCATATATTTT. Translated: CASSEGTYSGNTIYF.

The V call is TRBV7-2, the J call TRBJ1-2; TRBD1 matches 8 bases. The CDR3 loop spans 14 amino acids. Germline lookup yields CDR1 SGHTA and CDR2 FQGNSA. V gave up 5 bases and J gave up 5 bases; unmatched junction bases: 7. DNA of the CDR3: TGTGCCAGCAGCCCCCGGGGACAGGATTATGGCTACACCTTC. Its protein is CASSPRGQDYGYTF.

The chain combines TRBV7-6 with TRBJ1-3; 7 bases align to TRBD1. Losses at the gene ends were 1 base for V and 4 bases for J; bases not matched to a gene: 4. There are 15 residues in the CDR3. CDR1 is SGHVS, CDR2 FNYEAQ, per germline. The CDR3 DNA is TGTGCCAGCAGCTTAGGGACGACAGGGGGAAACACCATATATTTT. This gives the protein CASSLGTTGGNTIYF.

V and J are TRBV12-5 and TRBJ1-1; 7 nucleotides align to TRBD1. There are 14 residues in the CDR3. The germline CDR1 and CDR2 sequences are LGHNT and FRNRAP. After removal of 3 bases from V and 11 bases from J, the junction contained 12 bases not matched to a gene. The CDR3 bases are TGTGCTAGTGGTTTCCGAACAGGGGTGAGTCCCGCTTTCTTT. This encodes CASGFRTGVSPAFF.

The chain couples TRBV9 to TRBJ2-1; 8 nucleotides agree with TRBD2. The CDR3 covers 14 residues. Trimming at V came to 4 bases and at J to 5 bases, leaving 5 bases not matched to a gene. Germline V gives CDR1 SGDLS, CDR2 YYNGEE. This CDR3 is CASSPTGGDNEQFF. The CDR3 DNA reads TGTGCCAGCAGCCCTACGGGAGGGGACAATGAGCAGTTCTTC.

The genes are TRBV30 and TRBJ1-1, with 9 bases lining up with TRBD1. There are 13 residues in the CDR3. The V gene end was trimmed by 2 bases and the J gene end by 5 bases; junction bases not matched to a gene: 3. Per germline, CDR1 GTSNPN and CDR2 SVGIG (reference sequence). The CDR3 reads CAWSRDRDTEAFF. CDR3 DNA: TGTGCCTGGAGTCGGGACAGGGATACTGAAGCTTTCTTT.

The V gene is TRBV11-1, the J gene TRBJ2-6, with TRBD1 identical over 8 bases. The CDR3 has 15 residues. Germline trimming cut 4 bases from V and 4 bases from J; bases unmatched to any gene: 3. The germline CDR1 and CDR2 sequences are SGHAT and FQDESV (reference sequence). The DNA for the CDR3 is TGTGCCAGCAGCTGGACAGGGACCGGGGCCAACGTCCTGACTTTC. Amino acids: CASSWTGTGANVLTF.

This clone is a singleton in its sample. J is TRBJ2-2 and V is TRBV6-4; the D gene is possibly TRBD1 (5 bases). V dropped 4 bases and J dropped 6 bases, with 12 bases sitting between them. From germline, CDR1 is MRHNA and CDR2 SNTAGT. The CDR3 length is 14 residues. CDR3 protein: CASSGSQGSGELFF. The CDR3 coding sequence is TGTGCCAGCAGTGGGTCGCAGGGTTCCGGGGAGCTGTTTTTT.

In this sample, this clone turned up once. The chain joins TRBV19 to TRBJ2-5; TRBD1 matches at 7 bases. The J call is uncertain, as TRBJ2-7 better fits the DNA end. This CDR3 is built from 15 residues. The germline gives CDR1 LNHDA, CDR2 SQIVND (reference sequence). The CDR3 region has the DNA TGTGCCAGTAGTATAGAGGACAGGTCCTGGGACGAGCAGTACTTC. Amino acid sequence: CASSIEDRSWDEQYF.

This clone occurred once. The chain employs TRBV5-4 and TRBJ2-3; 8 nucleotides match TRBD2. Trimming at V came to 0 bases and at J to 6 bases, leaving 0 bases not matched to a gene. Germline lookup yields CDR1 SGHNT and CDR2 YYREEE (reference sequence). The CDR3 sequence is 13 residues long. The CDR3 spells CASSLAGGDTQYF. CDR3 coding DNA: TGTGCCAGCAGCTTGGCGGGGGGGGATACGCAGTATTTT.

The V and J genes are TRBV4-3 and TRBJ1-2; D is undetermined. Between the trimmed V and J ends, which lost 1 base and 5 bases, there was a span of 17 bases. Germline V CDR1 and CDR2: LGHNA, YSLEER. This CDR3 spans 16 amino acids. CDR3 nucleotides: TGCGCCAGCAGCCAAGTTTTGGTCGGGCTTACGTATGGCTACACCTTC. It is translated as CASSQVLVGLTYGYTF.

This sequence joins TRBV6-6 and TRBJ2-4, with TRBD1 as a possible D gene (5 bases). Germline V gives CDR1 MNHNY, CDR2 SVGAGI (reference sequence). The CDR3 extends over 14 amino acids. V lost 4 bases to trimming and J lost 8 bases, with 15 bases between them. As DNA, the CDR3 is TGTGCCAGCAGTTTTCCTAGTGGCAGGGACATTCAGTACTTC. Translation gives CASSFPSGRDIQYF.

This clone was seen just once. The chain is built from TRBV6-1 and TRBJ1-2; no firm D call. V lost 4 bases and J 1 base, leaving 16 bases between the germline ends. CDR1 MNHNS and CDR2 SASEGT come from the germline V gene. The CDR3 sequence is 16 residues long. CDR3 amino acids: CASSAHGVIGNYGYTF. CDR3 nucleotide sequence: TGTGCCAGCAGTGCCCACGGGGTAATTGGTAACTATGGCTACACCTTC.

CDR3: CASSANSKGWTYGYTF. The CDR3 nucleotides are TGTGCCAGCAGCGCGAATAGCAAAGGTTGGACCTATGGCTACACCTTC. The chain recombines TRBV4-2 with TRBJ1-2; D remains unclear. This CDR3 has 16 residues. Germline CDR1 is LGHNA and CDR2 is YNFKEQ. The ends were cut back, 5 bases at V and 4 bases at J, with 20 bases in the middle.

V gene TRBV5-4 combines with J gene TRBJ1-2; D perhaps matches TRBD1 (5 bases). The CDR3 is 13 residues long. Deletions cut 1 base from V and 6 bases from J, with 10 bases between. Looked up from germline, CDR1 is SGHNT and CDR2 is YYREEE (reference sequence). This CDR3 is CASSLIRDDGYTF. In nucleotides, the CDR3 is TGTGCCAGCAGCTTGATCAGGGATGATGGCTACACCTTC. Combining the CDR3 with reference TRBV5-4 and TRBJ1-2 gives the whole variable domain ETGVTQSPTHLIKTRGQQVTLRCSSQSGHNTVSWYQQALGQGPQFIFQYYREEENGRGNFPPRFSGLQFPNYSSELNVNALELDDSALYLCASSLIRDDGYTFGSGTRLTVV.

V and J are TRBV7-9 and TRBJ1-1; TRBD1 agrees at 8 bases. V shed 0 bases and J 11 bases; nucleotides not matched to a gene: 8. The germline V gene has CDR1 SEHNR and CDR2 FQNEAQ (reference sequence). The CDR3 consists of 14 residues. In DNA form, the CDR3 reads TGTGCCAGCAGCTTAGCCCCAGACAGGGGTCCGGCTTTCTTT. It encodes CASSLAPDRGPAFF.

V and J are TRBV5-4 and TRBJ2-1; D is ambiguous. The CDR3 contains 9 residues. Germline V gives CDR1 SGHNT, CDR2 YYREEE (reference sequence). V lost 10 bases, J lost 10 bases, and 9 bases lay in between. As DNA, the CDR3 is TGTGCCCCGCGGACCGAGCAGTTCTTC. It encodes CAPRTEQFF.

This CDR3 reads CASSLWPSGGETQYF. The CDR3 DNA follows: TGTGCCAGCAGCTTATGGCCTAGCGGGGGTGAGACCCAGTACTTC. The chain combines TRBV7-6 with TRBJ2-5, with 10 positions matching TRBD2. J lost 5 bases, V lost 2 bases, and 5 bases had no gene match. Germline V gives CDR1 SGHVS, CDR2 FNYEAQ. The CDR3 spans 15 residues. Full variable domain (missing parts from reference TRBV7-6 and TRBJ2-5): GAGVSQSPRYKVTKRGQDVALRCDPISGHVSLYWYRQALGQGPEFLTYFNYEAQQDKSGLPNDRFSAERPEGSISTLTIQRTEQRDSAMYRCASSLWPSGGETQYFGPGTRLLVL.

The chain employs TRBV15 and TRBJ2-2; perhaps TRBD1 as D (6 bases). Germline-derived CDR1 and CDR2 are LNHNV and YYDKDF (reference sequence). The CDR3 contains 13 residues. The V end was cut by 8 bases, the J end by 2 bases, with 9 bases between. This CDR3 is CATEDRNTGELFF. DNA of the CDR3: TGTGCCACCGAGGACAGAAACACCGGGGAGCTGTTTTTT.

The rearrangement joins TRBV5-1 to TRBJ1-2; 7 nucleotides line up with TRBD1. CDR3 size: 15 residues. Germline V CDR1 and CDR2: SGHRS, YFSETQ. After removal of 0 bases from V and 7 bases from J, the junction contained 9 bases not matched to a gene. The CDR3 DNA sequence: TGCGCCAGCAGCTTGGAAGTGCGGACAGGCGCTGGCTACACCTTC. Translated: CASSLEVRTGAGYTF.

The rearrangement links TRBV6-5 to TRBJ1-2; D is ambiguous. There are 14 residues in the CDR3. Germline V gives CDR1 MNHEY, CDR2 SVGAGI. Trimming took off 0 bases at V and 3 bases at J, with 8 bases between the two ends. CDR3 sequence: CASSYSRQDYGYTF. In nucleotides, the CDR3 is TGTGCCAGCAGTTACTCGAGGCAGGACTATGGCTACACCTTC.

The CDR3 DNA follows: TGTGCCAGCTCACTCAGGGGAGACACTGAAGCTTTCTTT. It is translated as CASSLRGDTEAFF. This chain uses TRBV18 with TRBJ1-1, with D possibly TRBD1 on 6 matching bases. Between the trimmed V and J ends, which lost 4 bases and 3 bases, there was a span of 9 bases. Per germline, CDR1 KGHSH and CDR2 LQKENI. This CDR3 comprises 13 residues.

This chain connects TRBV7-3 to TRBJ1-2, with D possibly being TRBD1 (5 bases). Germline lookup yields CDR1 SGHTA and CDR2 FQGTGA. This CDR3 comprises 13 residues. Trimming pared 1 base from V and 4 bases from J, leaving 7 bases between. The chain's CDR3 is CASSLSTGYGYTF. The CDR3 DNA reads TGTGCCAGCAGCTTAAGCACAGGCTATGGCTACACCTTC. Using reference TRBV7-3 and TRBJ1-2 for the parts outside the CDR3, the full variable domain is GAGVSQTPSNKVTEKGKYVELRCDPISGHTALYWYRQSLGQGPEFLIYFQGTGAADDSGLPNDRFFAVRPEGSVSTLKIQRTERGDSAVYLCASSLSTGYGYTFGSGTRLTVV.

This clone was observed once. CDR3 nucleotide sequence: TGTGCCAGCAGCTCCGAGCCCTCGGGGGAGCTGTTTTTT. Amino acids: CASSSEPSGELFF. The chain combines TRBV7-9 with TRBJ2-2; D is uncertain. The V gene lost 4 bases and the J gene lost 8 bases, with 11 bases spanning the gap. The CDR3 has 13 residues. Germline values: CDR1 SEHNR, CDR2 FQNEAQ (reference sequence). The whole variable domain, filled in from reference TRBV7-9 and TRBJ2-2, reads DTGVSQNPRHKITKRGQNVTFRCDPISEHNRLYWYRQTLGQGPEFLTYFQNEAQLEKSRLLSDRFSAERPKGSFSTLEIQRTEQGDSAMYLCASSSEPSGELFFGEGSRLTVL.

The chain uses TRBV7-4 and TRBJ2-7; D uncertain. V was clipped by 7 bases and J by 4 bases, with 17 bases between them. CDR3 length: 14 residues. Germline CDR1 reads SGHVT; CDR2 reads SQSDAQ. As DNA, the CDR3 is TGTGCCAGCATCCATCGCCTCAGAATTTACGAGCAGTACTTC. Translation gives CASIHRLRIYEQYF.

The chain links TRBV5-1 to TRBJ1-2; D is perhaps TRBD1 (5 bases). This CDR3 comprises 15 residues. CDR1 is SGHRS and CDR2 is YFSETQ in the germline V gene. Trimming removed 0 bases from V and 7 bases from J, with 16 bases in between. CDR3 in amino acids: CASSLEFGAAGGYTF. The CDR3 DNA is TGCGCCAGCAGCTTGGAGTTCGGGGCGGCGGGTGGCTACACCTTC.